The source of this T cell receptor (beta chain) is a study of PD-L1 blockade in urothelial cancer. Turning to the study itself: Prior chemotherapy regimens per patient numbered 0 to 3. Timepoints chosen for blood analysis were 3 weeks (second dose) and 6 weeks after treatment start. Whole-study findings and limits: Having blood TCR clonality under the median before treatment predicted better survival.

Method: immunoSEQ multiplex PCR; TCRdb's copy keeps in-frame clones and lacks some. The sample contains approximately 52,000 clones, less than 90% of which appear only once. Indicated time point: pretreatment peripheral blood. The patients' disease, urothelial carcinoma, was locally advanced or metastatic. About this clone itself: Its target is not known.

CDR3 length: 15 residues. CDR1 and CDR2 (germline): MGHRA, YSYEKL. Trimming left V 0 bases short and J 4 bases short, with 12 bases between. The chain uses TRBV4-1 and TRBJ1-2, with D unresolved. The receptor's source is a man in his 70s with urothelial cancer. The material was PBMCs, obtained around atezolizumab (anti-PD-L1) treatment. CDR3: CASSQEESPGYGYTF. The CDR3 coding sequence is TGCGCCAGCAGCCAAGAGGAGAGTCCGGGCTATGGCTACACCTTC.